This T cell receptor beta chain was sequenced in a study of spatial heterogeneity in lung cancer. Study details: There were consistently more beta-chain sequences detected than alpha-chain sequences. The correlation between TCR transcript counts in tumor regions and a T cell module score from matched bulk RNA-seq was strong. Study-wide results and limits: Counts of expanded intratumoral alpha and beta TCRs tracked tumor mutation counts.

The time point denotes: sample taken at primary tumor resection. Tumor, nontumor lung or frozen PBMC supplied whole RNA that was sequenced unsorted. This clonotype is categorized as large (0.1 to 1%). Its antigen is unidentified. Unique molecular identifiers tagged every individual TCR cDNA molecule. TCRdb reprocessed the 5' RACE reads with MiXCR, giving one entry per CDR3 protein. The sample includes 2,000 to 3,000 distinct CDR3 sequences, roughly a fifth of them seen just once. Between the trimmed V and J ends, which lost 5 bases and 9 bases, there was a span of 14 bases. CDR1 is WNHNN and CDR2 is SYGVQD in the germline V gene (reference sequence). The CDR3 has 13 amino acids.

The receptor was isolated from a male donor with early-stage non-small cell lung cancer. The source material was lung tumor tissue, sampled at surgery. The V gene is TRBV10-1, the J gene TRBJ2-1, with D possibly being TRBD1 (5 bases). The CDR3 DNA sequence: TGCGCCAGCAGTTCATCCAGGGTGGCTGAGCAGTTCTTC. Its translation: CASSSSRVAEQFF.